The 18 T cell receptor beta chains below were found in one sample sequenced in a study of blood T cells in healthy people across ages. Next came a second PCR, run for about 7 to 12 cycles, which used a sample-barcoded 5' primer along with a J-beta primer mix. Via MiXCR, TCRdb re-called the 5' RACE reads, giving one row per CDR3 protein. The table shows about 1 million distinct CDR3 sequences, with 35% to 55% occurring only once. The sequenced sample was blood. Receptors originate from a woman aged 55-75 years in good health.

The chain employs TRBV6-1 and TRBJ1-1, with D hard to call. Germline CDR1 is MNHNS and CDR2 is SASEGT. Trimming pared 6 bases from V and 0 bases from J, leaving 11 bases between. CDR3 length: 14 amino acids. In DNA, the CDR3 is TGTGCCAGCAGCGCGGTCAACATGAACACTGAAGCTTTCTTT. Residues: CASSAVNMNTEAFF.

The chain joins TRBV29-1 to TRBJ2-3; D remains unclear. This CDR3 has 12 residues. CDR1 and CDR2 from the germline V gene are SQVTM and ANQGSEA. With 4 bases removed from V and 0 bases from J, the gap between germline ends came to 5 bases. CDR3 protein: CSVVLSTDTQYF. CDR3 bases: TGCAGCGTTGTGCTTAGCACAGATACGCAGTATTTT.

This clonotype was seen a few times. CDR3 sequence reads: CASAEVAPTYEQYF. In nucleotides, the CDR3 is TGCGCCAGCGCCGAGGTAGCGCCGACCTACGAGCAGTACTTC. The chain uses TRBV5-1 and TRBJ2-7, with D perhaps TRBD2 (5 bases). V gave up 7 bases and J gave up 2 bases, with 16 bases separating them. Germline V gives CDR1 SGHRS, CDR2 YFSETQ. CDR3 size: 14 residues.

The chain combines TRBV24-1 with TRBJ2-4, with D perhaps TRBD2 (7 bases). Per germline, CDR1 KGHDR and CDR2 SFDVKD. Trimming pared 2 bases from V and 2 bases from J, leaving 9 bases between. The CDR3 is 15 residues long. For the CDR3, the DNA is TGTGCCACCAGTGATTCGGGGGGCACCAAAAACATTCAGTACTTC. It translates to CATSDSGGTKNIQYF.

The table lists this clonotype with a count of one. The chain combines TRBV12-3 or TRBV12-4 with TRBJ2-1; D is undetermined. The V and J ends lost 8 bases and 6 bases respectively, with 20 bases between them. The CDR3 sequence is 15 residues long. The CDR3 bases are TGTGCCAGCCGCTCCGCTAACAGCGTCAGCAATGAGCAGTTCTTC. This translates into CASRSANSVSNEQFF.

This sequence joins TRBV20-1 and TRBJ2-1, with D tentatively TRBD2 (5 bases). There are 12 residues in the CDR3. With 3 bases removed from V and 13 bases from J, the gap between germline ends came to 16 bases. Germline loops: CDR1 DFQATT, CDR2 SNEGSKA (reference sequence). Here the CDR3 reads CSARAINRGQFF. CDR3 nucleotide sequence: TGCAGTGCTAGGGCTATTAATCGGGGTCAGTTCTTC.

This chain connects TRBV15 to TRBJ1-3; maybe TRBD1 (6 bases). This CDR3 has 14 amino acids. Trimming removed 5 bases from V and 8 bases from J, with 16 bases in between. The germline V gene has CDR1 LNHNV and CDR2 YYDKDF (reference sequence). The CDR3 loop reads CATSQPQGRDTIYF. CDR3 nucleotides: TGTGCCACCAGCCAGCCTCAGGGGAGAGACACCATATATTTT.

This chain uses TRBV7-2 with TRBJ2-5; 10 bases align to TRBD1. Germline V lookup: CDR1 SGHTA, CDR2 FQGNSA. The V gene end was trimmed by 0 bases and the J gene end by 4 bases; junction bases not matched to a gene: 2. CDR3 length equals 15 residues. The CDR3 nucleotides read TGTGCCAGCAGCTTAGCGGGACAGGGGTCAGAGACCCAGTACTTC. Translated: CASSLAGQGSETQYF.

This clonotype was seen more than once but under ten times. The V gene is TRBV20-1, the J gene TRBJ1-5; possible D gene TRBD1, 5 bases. CDR1 and CDR2 from the germline V gene are DFQATT and SNEGSKA (reference sequence). CDR3 length equals 14 residues. The V end was cut by 0 bases, the J end by 5 bases, with 11 bases between. The CDR3 DNA is TGCAGTGCTAGAGACAGACAGAGGGATCAGCCCCAGCATTTT. Translated: CSARDRQRDQPQHF.

The V call is TRBV15, the J call TRBJ1-1; D is possibly TRBD1 (5 bases). The germline gives CDR1 LNHNV, CDR2 YYDKDF (reference sequence). CDR3 size: 15 residues. V dropped 1 base and J dropped 0 bases, with 9 bases sitting between them. CDR3 bases: TGTGCCACCAGCAGAGGGGACCTTATGAACACTGAAGCTTTCTTT. Translated, it gives CATSRGDLMNTEAFF.

The chain has TRBV14 and TRBJ1-1, with D uncertain. Germline V gene data show CDR1 as SGHDN and CDR2 as FVKESK. This CDR3 has 13 amino acids. With 0 bases removed from V and 4 bases from J, the gap between germline ends came to 6 bases. CDR3 residues: CASSQEWGTEAFF. CDR3 DNA sequence: TGTGCCAGCAGCCAAGAATGGGGCACTGAAGCTTTCTTT.

The chain uses TRBV10-3 and TRBJ2-3; D remains ambiguous. CDR3 length: 13 amino acids. The germline V gene encodes CDR1 ENHRY and CDR2 SYGVKD. Trimming pared 7 bases from V and 3 bases from J, leaving 11 bases between. This chain's CDR3 is CAIKDPLTDTQYF. CDR3 bases: TGTGCCATCAAAGACCCGTTGACAGATACGCAGTATTTT.

The V gene is TRBV29-1, the J gene TRBJ2-1; 10 bases map to TRBD2. CDR1 and CDR2 (germline): SQVTM, ANQGSEA. CDR3 size: 14 residues. After removal of 7 bases from V and 6 bases from J, the junction contained 9 bases not matched to a gene. As DNA, the CDR3 is TGCAGCGCCACCCCTAGCGGGAGACCCAATGAGCAGTTCTTC. This sequence encodes CSATPSGRPNEQFF.

The V gene is TRBV20-1, the J gene TRBJ2-7; D is possibly TRBD1 or TRBD2 (5 bases each). This CDR3 is 14 amino acids long. Trimming took 6 bases from V and 0 from J, leaving 15 bases between them. Germline V CDR1 and CDR2: DFQATT, SNEGSKA (reference sequence). As DNA, the CDR3 is TGCAGTGCAACCCGGGACGTAGACTCCTACGAGCAGTACTTC. Its translation is CSATRDVDSYEQYF.

This clonotype was detected only a few times. This chain joins TRBV20-1 and TRBJ2-3, with D hard to call. V lost 7 bases, J lost 2 bases, and 10 bases lay in between. The length of the CDR3 is 12 residues. Germline assignment: CDR1 DFQATT and CDR2 SNEGSKA (reference sequence). The CDR3 DNA sequence: TGCAGTGTTTCCGAGCTCACAGATACGCAGTATTTT. This translates into CSVSELTDTQYF.

This clonotype occurred a few times. This CDR3 is CASSLTGSADTQYF. The CDR3 bases are TGTGCCAGCAGCTTGACAGGTTCTGCAGATACGCAGTATTTT. The gene calls are TRBV7-9 and TRBJ2-3, with D possibly being TRBD1 (6 bases). The V gene's germline CDR1 is SEHNR and CDR2 FQNEAQ (reference sequence). CDR3 size: 14 residues. Trimming removed 3 bases from V and 4 bases from J, with 11 bases in between.

This clonotype has just a few counts. The chain is built from TRBV10-3 and TRBJ2-3; TRBD2 aligns across 8 bases. Looked up from germline, CDR1 is ENHRY and CDR2 is SYGVKD. The junction had 7 bases not matched to a gene; V was cut back by 10 bases and J by 1 base. The CDR3 covers 14 residues. The CDR3 DNA is TGTGCCACCGCCCTGCGGGGGGGCACAGATACGCAGTATTTT. Translated: CATALRGGTDTQYF.

The V call is TRBV11-2, the J call TRBJ1-1; weak D call: TRBD1 (6 bases). In germline, CDR1 is SGHAT, CDR2 FQNNGV. V lost 5 bases and J lost 6, with 25 bases in between. CDR3 length equals 17 residues. The CDR3 DNA follows: TGTGCCAGCAGCCCATCAGAAGCAACAGGGAGGTTCGCTGAAGCTTTCTTT. It specifies CASSPSEATGRFAEAFF.